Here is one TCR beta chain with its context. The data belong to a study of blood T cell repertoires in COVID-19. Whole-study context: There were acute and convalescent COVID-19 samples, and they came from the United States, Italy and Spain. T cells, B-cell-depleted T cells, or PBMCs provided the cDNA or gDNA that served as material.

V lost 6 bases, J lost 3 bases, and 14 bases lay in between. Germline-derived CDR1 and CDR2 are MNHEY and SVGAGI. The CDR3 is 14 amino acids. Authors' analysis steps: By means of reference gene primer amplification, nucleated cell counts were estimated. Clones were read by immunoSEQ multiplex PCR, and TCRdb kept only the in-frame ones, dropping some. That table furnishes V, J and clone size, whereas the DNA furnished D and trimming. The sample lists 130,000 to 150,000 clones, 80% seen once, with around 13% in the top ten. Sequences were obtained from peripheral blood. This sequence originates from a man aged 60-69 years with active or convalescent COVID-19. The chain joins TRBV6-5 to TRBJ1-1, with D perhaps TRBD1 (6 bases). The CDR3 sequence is CASRKAGAYTEAFF. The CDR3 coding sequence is TGTGCCAGCAGAAAGGCAGGGGCATACACTGAAGCTTTCTTT.